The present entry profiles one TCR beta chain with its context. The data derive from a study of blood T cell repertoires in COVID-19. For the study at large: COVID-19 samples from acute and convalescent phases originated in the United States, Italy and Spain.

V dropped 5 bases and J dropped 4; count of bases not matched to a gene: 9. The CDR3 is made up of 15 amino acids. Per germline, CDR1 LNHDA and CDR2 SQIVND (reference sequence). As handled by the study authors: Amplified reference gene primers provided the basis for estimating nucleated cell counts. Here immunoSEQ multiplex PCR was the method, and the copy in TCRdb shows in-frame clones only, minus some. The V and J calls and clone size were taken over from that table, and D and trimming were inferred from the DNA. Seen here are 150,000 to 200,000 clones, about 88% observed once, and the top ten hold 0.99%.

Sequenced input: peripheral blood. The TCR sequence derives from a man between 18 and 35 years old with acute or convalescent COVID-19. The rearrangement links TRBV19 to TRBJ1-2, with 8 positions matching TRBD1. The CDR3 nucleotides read TGTGCCAGTAGTGCCGGACAGGGATTCGTCTATGGCTACACCTTC. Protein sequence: CASSAGQGFVYGYTF.